This is a list of T cell receptor beta chains from one sample in a study of T cells in Graves' hyperthyroidism and ophthalmopathy. TCRdb independently ran MiXCR on the multiplex PCR reads; one entry per CDR3 protein. The sample shows about 540,000 distinct CDR3 sequences, about 43% of them seen only once. Material: peripheral blood or thyroid tissue (not recorded which). These TCRs come from a woman younger than 35 with Graves' hyperthyroidism. Each CDR3 is given with its conserved first and last residue. A D gene is named only where the DNA matches it firmly. A clone size is listed for some rows: how often the clone was seen (once, few, many), or a class if it is expanded.

D	V	J	size	DNA	CDR3
NA	TRBV5-1	TRBJ2-2	NA	TGCGCCAGCAGCCGCGCCAGGGGACGTGAGAACACCGGGGAGCTGTTTTTT	CASSRARGRENTGELFF
NA	TRBV24-1	TRBJ1-2	few	TGTGCCACCAGTGATTCGACCCCAGGGGTTACCCCCGTCTATGGCTACACCTTC	CATSDSTPGVTPVYGYTF
TRBD1	TRBV14	TRBJ1-2	few	TGTGCCAGCAGCCAAGAGGACAGGGGGGACTATGGCTACACCTTC	CASSQEDRGDYGYTF
TRBD2	TRBV7-7	TRBJ2-7	NA	TGTGCCAGCAGCCAAGTGCCCGGGGGGTACGAGCAGTACTTC	CASSQVPGGYEQYF
NA	TRBV7-6	TRBJ2-6	few	TGTGCTAGCAGCTTAGAGGGCCCCAACTTAACCGGGGCCAACGTCCTGACTTTC	CASSLEGPNLTGANVLTF
NA	TRBV20-1	TRBJ1-5	few	TGCAGTGCGGCGGGGCGGCCCGACAATCAGCCCCAGCATTTT	CSAAGRPDNQPQHF
TRBD2	TRBV2	TRBJ2-7	NA	TGTGCCAGCCTTCGACTAGCGGGACCCTACGAGCAGTACTTC	CASLRLAGPYEQYF
TRBD1	TRBV7-9	TRBJ1-4	NA	TGTGCCAGCAGAGCCGGGACAGGGAGTGAAAAACTGTTTTTT	CASRAGTGSEKLFF
NA	TRBV19	TRBJ1-2	NA	TGTGCCTGGAGTGTACTCGGATCAACAAACTATGGCTACACCTTC	CAWSVLGSTNYGYTF
NA	TRBV11-2	TRBJ2-2	few	TGTGCCAGCAGCCAACAGGCCGGGGAGCTGTTTTTT	CASSQQAGELFF
TRBD1	TRBV7-3	TRBJ1-1	few	TGTGCCAGCAGCTTGCAAGGGGGCGCTCAGGCTTTCTTT	CASSLQGGAQAFF
TRBD1	TRBV11-2	TRBJ1-6	many	TGTGCCAGCAACGACAGGGGGCGATCACCCCTCCACTTT	CASNDRGRSPLHF
NA	TRBV13	TRBJ1-4	few	TGTGCCAGCAGCCCGCAGAGGTTAAGTGAAAAACTGTTTTTT	CASSPQRLSEKLFF
NA	TRBV7-3	TRBJ2-7	NA	TGTGCCAGCAGCCCAGGGCCGGGACAAATCCCCTACGAGCAGTACTTC	CASSPGPGQIPYEQYF
NA	TRBV27	TRBJ1-1	few	TGTGCCAGCAGTTTATTCCTTGACACCACTGAAGCTTTCTTT	CASSLFLDTTEAFF
NA	TRBV20-1	TRBJ1-1	NA	TGCAGTGTGAGGGTTACTGTCCCTGAAGCTTTCTTT	CSVRVTVPEAFF
TRBD2	TRBV5-1	TRBJ2-5	NA	TGCGCCAGCAGCTTGGCGGGGGGAGGAGGTGAGACCCAGTACTTC	CASSLAGGGGETQYF
NA	TRBV7-2	TRBJ2-2	NA	TGCGCCAGCAGCGTTCGACGGGAGCGGTACACCGGGGAGCTGTTTTTT	CASSVRRERYTGELFF
NA	TRBV2	TRBJ2-7	many	TGTGCCAGCAGTGCCGAAGGGTTCGAGCAGTACTTC	CASSAEGFEQYF
TRBD1	TRBV7-9	TRBJ1-1	NA	TGTGCCAGCAGCCTAACAGGGGTTGGTGAAGCTTTCTTT	CASSLTGVGEAFF
NA	TRBV19	TRBJ1-1	NA	TGTGCCAGTAGTATTGGGAGGGCGAACACTGAGGCTTTCTTT	CASSIGRANTEAFF
NA	TRBV6-5	TRBJ1-1	NA	TGTGCCAGCAGCCACTCGGGGGGTGAAGCTTTCTTT	CASSHSGGEAFF
NA	TRBV7-6	TRBJ2-7	once	TGTGCCAGCAGATCCGGGACTCGCTCCTACGGGCAGTACTTC	CASRSGTRSYGQYF
NA	TRBV9	TRBJ2-3	NA	TGTGCCAGCAGCGTCGGAGGGAGAGGCACAGATACGCAGTATTTT	CASSVGGRGTDTQYF
NA	TRBV11-2	TRBJ2-7	NA	TGTGCCAGCAGCCGTAGGTTGACACACGAGCAGTACTTC	CASSRRLTHEQYF
NA	TRBV7-2	TRBJ2-5	once	TGTGCCAGCAGCCTAGCAGGCCAAGAGATCCAGTACTTC	CASSLAGQEIQYF